The 16 T cell receptor beta chains below come from one sample, sequenced in a study of cytotoxic CD8 clonotypes in ibrutinib-treated CLL. Assay: immunoSEQ multiplex PCR; the TCRdb copy retains only in-frame clones and omits some. The table has around 130,000 clones, roughly 84% seen once. The sequenced sample was PBMCs, obtained after 24 months of ibrutinib treatment. The receptors come from a human donor with chronic lymphocytic leukemia.

The chain couples TRBV30 to TRBJ1-4; tentative D call: TRBD1 (5 bases). CDR1 is GTSNPN and CDR2 is SVGIG in the germline V gene (reference sequence). The V end lost 5 bases, the J end lost 8 bases, and 15 bases lay between the germline ends. The CDR3 totals 13 residues. CDR3 nucleotides: TGTGCCTGGGTCCCGGGACCTTTCGAAAAACTGTTTTTT. It translates to CAWVPGPFEKLFF. Together with reference TRBV30 and TRBJ1-4, the CDR3 gives the full variable domain: SQTIHQWPATLVQPVGSPLSLECTVEGTSNPNLYWYRQAAGRGLQLLFYSVGIGQISSEVPQNLSASRPQDRQFILSSKKLLLSDSGFYLCAWVPGPFEKLFFGSGTQLSVL.

A note on this clone: This same CDR3 is encoded by further DNA sequences in the sample. V usage is TRBV15 and J usage is TRBJ2-1, with a weak D call TRBD2 (6 bases). This CDR3 contains 14 residues. V was cut by 0 bases and J by 5 bases, with 8 bases left in between. Germline CDR1 and CDR2: LNHNV and YYDKDF (reference sequence). The CDR3: CATSRDGGNNEQFF. The CDR3 region has the DNA TGTGCCACCAGCAGAGATGGAGGGAACAATGAGCAGTTCTTC.

The rearrangement links TRBV5-1 to TRBJ1-1; no reliable D call. V lost 2 bases, J lost 1 base, and 6 bases lay in between. Per germline, CDR1 SGHRS and CDR2 YFSETQ. CDR3 length: 13 amino acids. The CDR3 sequence: CASSFQQNTEAFF. In nucleotides, the CDR3 is TGCGCCAGCAGCTTCCAGCAGAACACTGAAGCTTTCTTT. The complete variable domain, with remaining parts taken from reference TRBV5-1 and TRBJ1-1, reads KAGVTQTPRYLIKTRGQQVTLSCSPISGHRSVSWYQQTPGQGLQFLFEYFSETQRNKGNFPGRFSGRQFSNSRSEMNVSTLELGDSALYLCASSFQQNTEAFFGQGTRLTVV.

The chain has TRBV19 and TRBJ2-4; D is ambiguous. The CDR3 sequence is 14 residues long. Looked up from germline, CDR1 is LNHDA and CDR2 is SQIVND (reference sequence). V was pared by 9 bases and J by 0 bases, with 12 bases between. The CDR3 sequence is CASKDGSAKNIQYF. Written as DNA, the CDR3 is TGTGCCAGCAAGGACGGTTCAGCCAAAAACATTCAGTACTTC.

This clone was observed a single time. The chain combines TRBV10-2 with TRBJ2-3; TRBD1 aligns across 10 bases. CDR3 length equals 15 residues. Germline CDR1 WSHSY, CDR2 SAAADI. V lost 0 bases and J lost 4; bases outside the gene matches: 1. Here the CDR3 reads CASSESTGGADTQYF. CDR3 in DNA: TGCGCCAGCAGTGAGTCGACAGGGGGCGCAGATACGCAGTATTTT.

This chain joins TRBV7-8 and TRBJ2-5; maybe TRBD2 (6 bases). Germline loops: CDR1 SGHVS, CDR2 FQNEAQ. V shed 0 bases and J shed 7 bases, with 18 bases lying between them. CDR3 length: 16 amino acids. Here the CDR3 reads CASSLARTSWQGTQYF. DNA for the CDR3: TGTGCCAGCAGCTTAGCGCGTACTAGCTGGCAGGGGACCCAGTACTTC.

The V and J genes are TRBV6-5 and TRBJ2-3; 8 bases fit TRBD1. This CDR3 spans 14 amino acids. Trimming removed 6 bases from V and 2 bases from J; junction bases left unmatched: 4. From germline, CDR1 is MNHEY and CDR2 SVGAGI. The CDR3 DNA reads TGTGCCAGCAGCCGACAGGGGACCACAGATACGCAGTATTTT. Translating it yields CASSRQGTTDTQYF.

The V call is TRBV5-4, the J call TRBJ2-7; 11 bases are a match to TRBD2. The CDR3 is 15 residues long. V gave up 6 bases and J gave up 0 bases; unmatched junction bases: 5. Germline lookup yields CDR1 SGHNT and CDR2 YYREEE (reference sequence). CDR3 sequence reads: CASTSSGGTSYEQYF. The CDR3 region has the DNA TGTGCCAGCACCTCTAGCGGGGGGACCTCCTACGAGCAGTACTTC. Filled out from reference TRBV5-4 and TRBJ2-7, the complete variable domain reads ETGVTQSPTHLIKTRGQQVTLRCSSQSGHNTVSWYQQALGQGPQFIFQYYREEENGRGNFPPRFSGLQFPNYSSELNVNALELDDSALYLCASTSSGGTSYEQYFGPGTRLTVT.

The rearrangement joins TRBV5-6 to TRBJ2-2; a weak D match, TRBD2 (6 bases). The CDR3 has 13 residues. V lost 5 bases, J lost 4 bases, and 9 bases lay in between. CDR1 and CDR2 (germline): SGHDT, YYEEEE. The CDR3 spells CASRGGFTGELFF. The CDR3 DNA reads TGTGCCAGCAGGGGAGGATTCACCGGGGAGCTGTTTTTT.

V and J are TRBV4-2 and TRBJ2-3, with 9 bases that match TRBD2. The CDR3 is made up of 15 amino acids. V was pared by 1 base and J by 6 bases, with 5 bases of the junction left unmatched. Germline CDR1 LGHNA, CDR2 YNFKEQ. The CDR3 DNA reads as TGTGCCAGCAGCCAAGCTAGCGGGGTGGTGGATACGCAGTATTTT. It specifies CASSQASGVVDTQYF.

The chain combines TRBV5-4 with TRBJ2-7, with a weak D call TRBD1 (6 bases). This CDR3 contains 13 residues. V was shortened by 0 bases and J by 5 bases, with 9 bases between the two germline ends. Germline V gives CDR1 SGHNT, CDR2 YYREEE (reference sequence). CDR3 residues: CASSLDAGDEQYF. The CDR3 bases are TGTGCCAGCAGCTTGGACGCAGGGGACGAGCAGTACTTC. Full variable domain (remainder filled in from reference TRBV5-4 and TRBJ2-7): ETGVTQSPTHLIKTRGQQVTLRCSSQSGHNTVSWYQQALGQGPQFIFQYYREEENGRGNFPPRFSGLQFPNYSSELNVNALELDDSALYLCASSLDAGDEQYFGPGTRLTVT.

The chain links TRBV19 to TRBJ2-7, with D unclear. CDR3 size: 13 residues. CDR1 and CDR2 from the germline V gene are LNHDA and SQIVND (reference sequence). V lost 4 bases to trimming and J lost 3 bases, with 10 bases between them. The CDR3 coding sequence is TGTGCCAGTAGTAGGCACAGAGACTACGAGCAGTACTTC. This gives the protein CASSRHRDYEQYF.

This clone was recorded only once. J is TRBJ2-3 and V is TRBV27; the D gene is possibly TRBD2 (7 bases). V dropped 7 bases and J dropped 8 bases, with 16 bases sitting between them. Per the germline V gene, CDR1 is MNHEY and CDR2 is SMNVEV (reference sequence). There are 13 residues in the CDR3. In nucleotides, the CDR3 is TGTGCCAGCACAAACTACAGGGAGGGTACGCAGTATTTT. It is translated as CASTNYREGTQYF.

This clone was observed once. The chain is built from TRBV7-2 and TRBJ1-1; D perhaps matches TRBD1 (6 bases). The CDR3 is 17 amino acids. Germline assignment: CDR1 SGHTA and CDR2 FQGNSA. The V end lost 2 bases, the J end lost 5 bases, and 21 bases lay between the germline ends. CDR3 DNA: TGTGCCAGCAGCTTAAGGCCTGGGGGCGGCGGTATGACTGAAGCTTTCTTT. Encoded protein: CASSLRPGGGGMTEAFF.

J is TRBJ1-2 and V is TRBV6-5; tentative D call: TRBD1 (6 bases). The length of the CDR3 is 12 residues. Germline V gene sequence: CDR1 MNHEY, CDR2 SVGAGI. V was shortened by 8 bases and J by 2 bases, with 9 bases between the two germline ends. CDR3 protein: CASWGQNYGYTF. CDR3 nucleotide sequence: TGTGCCAGCTGGGGGCAGAACTATGGCTACACCTTC.

This clone was counted between two and nine times. The V call is TRBV11-2, the J call TRBJ2-1, with D tentatively TRBD1 (5 bases). V lost 4 bases, J lost 2 bases, and 9 bases lay in between. Per germline, CDR1 SGHAT and CDR2 FQNNGV. This CDR3 has 14 amino acids. The CDR3 here is CASSYTRAYNEQFF. The CDR3 nucleotides read TGTGCCAGCAGCTACACCAGGGCCTACAATGAGCAGTTCTTC.